The next 20 T cell receptor beta chains were all read from a single sample in a study of regulatory T cells in long-lasting Graves disease. As to time point: newly diagnosed GD, antithyroid drugs for less than 3 months. PBMCs provided the RNA from which the TCR library was made. To make TCR beta libraries, researchers used iRepertoire HTBI primers and Arm-PCR of CDR3 regions. TCRdb ran MiXCR on the multiplex PCR reads and lists one entry per CDR3 protein. Here the sample spans roughly 610,000 distinct CDR3 sequences, 16% being singletons. These data are also associated with another study on T cells in Graves' hyperthyroidism and ophthalmopathy.

The sample in question was peripheral blood mononuclear cells (PBMCs), obtained at new diagnosis, from a patient treated with antithyroid drugs. These receptors came from a woman aged 30 to 39 with Graves disease.

This clonotype was observed at least ten times. The chain links TRBV12-5 to TRBJ2-7; 9 bases agree with TRBD1. With 0 bases clipped from V and 4 bases from J, the junction kept 7 bases outside the gene matches. The CDR3 contains 16 residues. CDR1 is LGHNT, CDR2 FRNRAP, per germline. The DNA of the CDR3 is TGTGCTAGTGGTTTGGTACGAGGGACAGGGTTTTACGAGCAGTACTTC. This sequence encodes CASGLVRGTGFYEQYF.

This clonotype appeared a few times. The gene calls are TRBV5-4 and TRBJ1-2; a possible D gene is TRBD1 (5 bases). The germline V and J ends were trimmed by 0 bases and 8 bases, with 17 bases remaining between them. The CDR3 covers 15 residues. In germline, CDR1 is SGHNT, CDR2 YYREEE (reference sequence). This chain's CDR3 is CASSLAAGRAGGYTF. In DNA, the CDR3 is TGTGCCAGCAGCTTGGCCGCGGGCAGGGCAGGCGGCTACACCTTC.

The chain uses TRBV12-3 or TRBV12-4 and TRBJ1-1; 8 nucleotides match TRBD1. The CDR3 has 15 residues. Trimming at V came to 5 bases and at J to 7 bases, leaving 12 bases not matched to a gene. In DNA form, the CDR3 reads TGTGCCAGCAGTGGACAGGGTCCTCGAAGGGATGAAGCTTTCTTT. Its translation: CASSGQGPRRDEAFF.

This clonotype has more than one count but fewer than ten. This rearrangement joins TRBV28 to TRBJ2-3, with a weak D call TRBD2 (5 bases). Trimming took 3 bases from V and 3 from J, leaving 13 bases between them. CDR1 and CDR2 from the germline V gene are MDHEN and SYDVKM. This CDR3 is built from 15 residues. In DNA, the CDR3 is TGTGCCAGCAGTTTTCATAGGACTTTTACAGATACGCAGTATTTT. This translates into CASSFHRTFTDTQYF.

This clonotype was seen at least ten times. The chain recombines TRBV20-1 with TRBJ1-1; TRBD1 matches at 8 bases. J was trimmed by 1 base and V by 8 bases; bases with no gene match: 9. The CDR3 contains 14 residues. CDR1 DFQATT and CDR2 SNEGSKA come from the germline V gene (reference sequence). The CDR3 here is CSTRSGTGNTEAFF. Here the CDR3 DNA reads TGCAGTACCCGAAGCGGGACAGGGAACACTGAAGCTTTCTTT.

This clonotype appeared many times. Compared with germline, one end of the junction differs, possibly owing to a read error. Here the CDR3 reads CASRQTGLRNTEAFF. CDR3 DNA: TGTGCCAGCAGACAAACGGGACTCCGGAACACTGAAGCTTTCTTT. The V gene is TRBV10-2, the J gene TRBJ1-1; perhaps TRBD1 as D (5 bases). The CDR3 totals 15 residues. Germline CDR1 is WSHSY and CDR2 is SAAADI.

The rearrangement joins TRBV7-9 to TRBJ2-1; TRBD2 agrees at 12 bases. J was trimmed by 8 bases and V by 4 bases; bases with no gene match: 6. The CDR3 is 15 amino acids. CDR1 SEHNR and CDR2 FQNEAQ come from the germline V gene (reference sequence). CDR3 in DNA: TGTGCCAGCAGCTCCCTAGCGGGAGGGGTGGATGAGCAGTTCTTC. Residues: CASSSLAGGVDEQFF.

This clonotype was counted ten times or more. The CDR3 coding sequence is TGTGCCAGCAGCCAAGGAATGTACAATGAGCAGTTCTTC. This gives the protein CASSQGMYNEQFF. The rearrangement joins TRBV11-2 to TRBJ2-1; no reliable D call. V lost 5 bases and J lost 4, with 9 bases in between. This CDR3 comprises 13 residues. Germline loops: CDR1 SGHAT, CDR2 FQNNGV.

This chain links TRBV28 with TRBJ1-1; D is possibly TRBD1 (6 bases). Germline CDR1 is MDHEN and CDR2 is SYDVKM. This CDR3 has 14 residues. Between the trimmed V and J ends, which lost 6 bases and 8 bases, there was a span of 19 bases. CDR3: CASSQDERGREAFF. The CDR3 bases are TGTGCCAGCAGCCAAGATGAAAGGGGGAGAGAAGCTTTCTTT.

The CDR3 sequence is CAIRPDRGLYNEQFF. CDR3 bases: TGTGCCATCCGACCGGACAGGGGGCTATACAATGAGCAGTTCTTC. The chain has TRBV10-3 and TRBJ2-1; TRBD1 matches at 11 bases. J gave up 4 bases and V 8 bases, and 7 bases lay outside the gene matches. The CDR3 runs 15 residues. Germline V CDR1 and CDR2: ENHRY, SYGVKD.

In its sample, this clonotype was seen many times. V usage is TRBV12-3 or TRBV12-4 and J usage is TRBJ1-2; D may be TRBD1 (5 bases). V was shortened by 11 bases and J by 8 bases, with 15 bases between the two germline ends. The length of the CDR3 is 11 residues. The CDR3, as DNA: TGTGCCGTTCGTATCGGGGCGGGCTACACCTTC. It encodes CAVRIGAGYTF.

Only a few counts were recorded for this clonotype. This sequence joins TRBV6-1 and TRBJ2-7; D might be TRBD2 (6 bases). V was pared by 7 bases and J by 0 bases, with 19 bases between. CDR1 MNHNS and CDR2 SASEGT come from the germline V gene. The CDR3 has 16 amino acids. The CDR3 region is CASTPRERASSYEQYF. The CDR3 coding sequence is TGTGCCAGCACCCCAAGAGAGCGGGCGAGCTCCTACGAGCAGTACTTC.

This clonotype has just a few counts. The chain joins TRBV14 to TRBJ2-2; 11 positions match TRBD2. Germline values: CDR1 SGHDN, CDR2 FVKESK. J was trimmed by 4 bases and V by 5 bases; bases with no gene match: 6. This CDR3 spans 16 amino acids. As DNA, the CDR3 is TGTGCCAGCAGCAAGACTAGCGGGATCGTCACCGGGGAGCTGTTTTTT. This sequence encodes CASSKTSGIVTGELFF.

This clonotype was seen at least ten times. The V and J genes are TRBV11-2 and TRBJ2-5, with 11 nucleotides matching TRBD2. Germline V lookup: CDR1 SGHAT, CDR2 FQNNGV. The CDR3 sequence is 16 residues long. V was pared by 3 bases and J by 4 bases, with 7 bases of the junction left unmatched. The CDR3 region is CASSFELAGVSETQYF. CDR3 nucleotides: TGTGCCAGCAGCTTTGAACTAGCGGGAGTTTCAGAGACCCAGTACTTC.

This clonotype appeared many times. The chain uses TRBV28 and TRBJ2-1, with 11 bases lining up with TRBD1. The CDR3 is 13 amino acids. The V segment lost 6 bases and the J segment 6 bases; nucleotides outside the gene matches: 1. Germline CDR1 is MDHEN and CDR2 is SYDVKM. The CDR3 DNA reads as TGTGCCAGCAGGGGACAGGGGGTCAATGAGCAGTTCTTC. It is translated as CASRGQGVNEQFF. The variable domain in full, completed from reference TRBV28 and TRBJ2-1, reads DVKVTQSSRYLVKRTGEKVFLECVQDMDHENMFWYRQDPGLGLRLIYFSYDVKMKEKGDIPEGYSVSREKKERFSLILESASTNQTSMYLCASRGQGVNEQFFGPGTRLTVL.

This clonotype was seen more than once but under ten times. The chain is built from TRBV19 and TRBJ1-1; TRBD1 aligns across 12 bases. V lost 3 bases to trimming and J lost 1 base; unmatched junction nucleotides: 9. This CDR3 has 18 residues. Germline CDR1 and CDR2: LNHDA and SQIVND (reference sequence). The CDR3 spells CASSMGTGGLGRNTEAFF. The CDR3 bases are TGTGCCAGTAGTATGGGGACAGGGGGCTTGGGACGGAACACTGAAGCTTTCTTT. Combining the CDR3 with reference TRBV19 and TRBJ1-1 gives the whole variable domain DGGITQSPKYLFRKEGQNVTLSCEQNLNHDAMYWYRQDPGQGLRLIYYSQIVNDFQKGDIAEGYSVSREKKESFPLTVTSAQKNPTAFYLCASSMGTGGLGRNTEAFFGQGTRLTVV.

This clonotype was picked up a small number of times. The chain joins TRBV2 to TRBJ1-5; D ambiguous. CDR1 is SNHLY, CDR2 FYNNEI, per germline. This CDR3 has 16 amino acids. The ends were cut back, 1 base at V and 1 base at J, with 11 bases in the middle. CDR3 amino acids: CASSEERPTSNQPQHF. Here the CDR3 DNA reads TGTGCCAGCAGTGAAGAGAGACCGACAAGCAATCAGCCCCAGCATTTT.

The CDR3 bases are TGTGCCAGCAGCCCTGGTCGTGGAGGGACCCAGTACTTC. Amino acids: CASSPGRGGTQYF. The chain carries TRBV28 and TRBJ2-3, with D perhaps matching TRBD2 (5 bases). Gene TRBJ2-5 matches the end of the DNA better, so the J call may be wrong. Germline-derived CDR1 and CDR2 are MDHEN and SYDVKM. CDR3 size: 13 residues.

This clonotype has a handful of counts. This rearrangement joins TRBV28 to TRBJ2-4; D is perhaps TRBD1 (5 bases). From germline, CDR1 is MDHEN and CDR2 SYDVKM. The CDR3 consists of 12 residues. The V end was cut by 11 bases, the J end by 4 bases, with 12 bases between. This chain's CDR3 is CASGIGKNIQYF. CDR3 DNA sequence: TGTGCCTCAGGGATCGGGAAAAACATTCAGTACTTC.

This clonotype was counted many times. The chain couples TRBV12-3 or TRBV12-4 to TRBJ1-5; D ambiguous. Trimming removed 3 bases from V and 6 bases from J, with 12 bases in between. CDR3 length: 14 amino acids. The CDR3 nucleotides are TGTGCCAGCAGTTTTAAGGGTTTGGGTCAGCCCCAGCATTTT. Its protein product is CASSFKGLGQPQHF.